Sequencing of this T cell receptor (beta chain) was carried out in a study of control samples from healthy donors and cancer patients. Repertoires were generated with immunoSEQ multiplex PCR, while TCRdb's copy carries only in-frame clones and drops some. The sample includes about 15,000 clones, 87% of them seen just once. This clone has only a few counts. CDR1 is SEHNR and CDR2 is FQNEAQ in the germline V gene (reference sequence). V shed 6 bases and J shed 0 bases, with 12 bases lying between them. The CDR3 has 15 residues. The specimen sequenced was PBMCs. The TCR sequence derives from a woman between 70 and 85 years old with colorectal cancer. V gene TRBV7-9 combines with J gene TRBJ2-1; D not certain. For the CDR3, the DNA is TGTGCCAGCAGTGAGGATGTGTTCTCCTACAATGAGCAGTTCTTC. Protein sequence: CASSEDVFSYNEQFF.